This T cell receptor beta chain was obtained from a study of PD-1 blockade in classical Hodgkin lymphoma. Only a few counts were recorded for this clone. This sample's time point: newly diagnosed, previously untreated cHL patient sample. Purification of CD4+ T cells from thawed PBMCs was achieved by magnetic negative selection. The data were produced by immunoSEQ multiplex PCR, yet TCRdb's version contains in-frame clones alone and is incomplete. This table holds about 24,000 clones, about 90% found once. This CDR3 spans 13 amino acids. Germline V gives CDR1 SGHAT, CDR2 FQNNGV. V was trimmed by 2 bases and J by 3 bases, leaving 7 bases between them.

Sequenced input: CD4+ T cells from blood. V gene TRBV11-2 combines with J gene TRBJ1-1; unclear D gene. The receptor was isolated from a human donor with classical Hodgkin lymphoma. The CDR3 DNA reads TGTGCCAGCAGCTTATCAAGGGACACTGAAGCTTTCTTT. Translated: CASSLSRDTEAFF. Using reference TRBV11-2 and TRBJ1-1 for the parts outside the CDR3, the full variable domain is EAGVAQSPRYKIIEKRQSVAFWCNPISGHATLYWYQQILGQGPKLLIQFQNNGVVDDSQLPKDRFSAERLKGVDSTLKIQPAKLEDSAVYLCASSLSRDTEAFFGQGTRLTVV.